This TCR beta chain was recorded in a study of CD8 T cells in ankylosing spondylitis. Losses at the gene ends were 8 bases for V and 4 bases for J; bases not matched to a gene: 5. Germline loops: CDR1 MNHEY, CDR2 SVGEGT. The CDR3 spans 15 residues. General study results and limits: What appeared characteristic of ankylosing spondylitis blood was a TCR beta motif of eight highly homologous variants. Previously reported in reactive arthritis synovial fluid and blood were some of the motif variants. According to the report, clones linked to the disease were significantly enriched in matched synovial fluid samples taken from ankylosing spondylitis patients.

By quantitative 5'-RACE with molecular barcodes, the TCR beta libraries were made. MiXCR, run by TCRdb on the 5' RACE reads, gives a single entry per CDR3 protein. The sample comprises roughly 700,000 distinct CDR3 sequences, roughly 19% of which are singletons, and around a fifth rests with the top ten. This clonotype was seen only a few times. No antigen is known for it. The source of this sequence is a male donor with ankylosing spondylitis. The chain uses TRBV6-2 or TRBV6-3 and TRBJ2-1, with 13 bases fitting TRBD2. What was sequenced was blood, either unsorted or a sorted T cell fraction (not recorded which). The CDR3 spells CASCQGLAGYNEQFF. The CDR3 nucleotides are TGTGCCAGCTGCCAGGGACTAGCGGGATACAATGAGCAGTTCTTC.